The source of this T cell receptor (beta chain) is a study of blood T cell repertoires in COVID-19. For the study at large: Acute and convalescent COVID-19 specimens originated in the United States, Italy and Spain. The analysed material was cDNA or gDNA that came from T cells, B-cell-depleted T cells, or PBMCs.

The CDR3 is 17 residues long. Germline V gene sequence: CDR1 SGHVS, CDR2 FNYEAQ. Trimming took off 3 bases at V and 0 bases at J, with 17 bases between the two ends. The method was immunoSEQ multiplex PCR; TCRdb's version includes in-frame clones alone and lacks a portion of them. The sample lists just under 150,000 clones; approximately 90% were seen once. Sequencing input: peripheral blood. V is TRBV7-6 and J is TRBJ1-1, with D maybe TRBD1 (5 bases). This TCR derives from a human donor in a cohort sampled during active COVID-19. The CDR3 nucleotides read TGTGCCAGCAGCTTCGAATCGGAGGGGCTCCTGAACACTGAAGCTTTCTTT. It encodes CASSFESEGLLNTEAFF.